A single sample is the source of the 13 T cell receptor beta chains below, sequenced in a study of T cell changes during pregnancy in multiple sclerosis. Measured with immunoSEQ multiplex PCR; TCRdb has only the in-frame clones, and not every one. This table holds 70,000 to 80,000 clones, more than 90% found once. The material was peripheral blood, obtained after pregnancy. The receptor source for this set is a female donor in good health, enrolled as a control in a pregnancy study.

The V call is TRBV5-4, the J call TRBJ2-2, with 15 bases lining up with TRBD2. This CDR3 has 19 residues. V shed 0 bases and J 4 bases; nucleotides not matched to a gene: 7. CDR1 and CDR2 (germline): SGHNT, YYREEE (reference sequence). CDR3 in DNA: TGTGCCAGCAGCTTGGGGTCGGGACTAGCGGGGGGATCCACCGGGGAGCTGTTTTTT. Its translation is CASSLGSGLAGGSTGELFF.

J is TRBJ1-5 and V is TRBV28; tentative D call: TRBD1 (5 bases). Germline values: CDR1 MDHEN, CDR2 SYDVKM. V was trimmed by 8 bases and J by 4 bases, leaving 15 bases between them. This CDR3 is built from 14 residues. CDR3 sequence: CASRGWGGNQPQHF. The DNA for the CDR3 is TGTGCCAGCCGGGGGTGGGGGGGGAATCAGCCCCAGCATTTT.

The chain couples TRBV7-8 to TRBJ2-5; perhaps TRBD1 as D (5 bases). There are 15 residues in the CDR3. Germline V CDR1 and CDR2: SGHVS, FQNEAQ. V gave up 5 bases and J gave up 2 bases, with 15 bases separating them. The CDR3 bases are TGTGCCAGCAGCCTAAAAGCAGGGCAGCAAGAGACCCAGTACTTC. This sequence encodes CASSLKAGQQETQYF.

The chain joins TRBV7-2 to TRBJ2-7, with TRBD2 as a possible D gene (5 bases). CDR1 SGHTA and CDR2 FQGNSA come from the germline V gene. Trimming shortened V by 1 base and J by 6 bases, and 19 bases separated the two germline ends. The CDR3 extends over 16 amino acids. The CDR3 is CASSLESPPRGPEQYF. CDR3 DNA sequence: TGTGCCAGCAGCTTAGAATCACCACCACGGGGTCCCGAGCAGTACTTC.

The chain couples TRBV4-1 to TRBJ2-3; D not resolved. The CDR3 has 13 amino acids. The germline V gene encodes CDR1 MGHRA and CDR2 YSYEKL. Trimming left V 0 bases short and J 4 bases short, with 5 bases between. The CDR3 DNA is TGCGCCAGCAGCCAAGAGGCCCCAGATACGCAGTATTTT. The encoded protein is CASSQEAPDTQYF.

This clone was recorded only once. The chain is built from TRBV5-4 and TRBJ2-7; TRBD1 aligns across 7 bases. Losses at the gene ends were 3 bases for V and 3 bases for J; bases not matched to a gene: 6. The germline V gene encodes CDR1 SGHNT and CDR2 YYREEE (reference sequence). The CDR3 length is 14 residues. The CDR3 loop reads CASSSPGQNYEQYF. The CDR3, as DNA: TGTGCCAGCAGCTCGCCGGGACAGAACTACGAGCAGTACTTC.

Note on this clone: This sample also contains other DNA sequences that code for the same CDR3. The rearrangement joins TRBV5-1 to TRBJ2-7, with D perhaps matching TRBD2 (6 bases). The CDR3 loop spans 13 amino acids. In germline, CDR1 is SGHRS, CDR2 YFSETQ. V lost 0 bases and J lost 2, with 6 bases in between. Here the CDR3 DNA reads TGCGCCAGCAGCTTGGGCGGGACCTACGAGCAGTACTTC. Residues: CASSLGGTYEQYF.

The chain joins TRBV4-1 to TRBJ2-7; 14 nucleotides align to TRBD2. V was clipped by 4 bases and J by 2 bases; unmatched bases: 10. There are 18 residues in the CDR3. Germline V lookup: CDR1 MGHRA, CDR2 YSYEKL. CDR3 amino acids: CASSPAGLAGAQAYEQYF. CDR3 coding DNA: TGCGCCAGCAGCCCTGCGGGACTAGCGGGGGCCCAAGCCTACGAGCAGTACTTC.

The chain joins TRBV6-6 to TRBJ1-1; 10 bases agree with TRBD1. The CDR3 has 15 amino acids. V lost 4 bases, J lost 1 base, and 3 bases stayed unmatched. Germline V gene lookup returns CDR1 MNHNY and CDR2 SVGAGI (reference sequence). CDR3 sequence (DNA): TGTGCCAGCAGTTTAGGACAGGGGGGGAACACTGAAGCTTTCTTT. It translates to CASSLGQGGNTEAFF.

V gene TRBV5-1 combines with J gene TRBJ1-1; D call uncertain. The CDR3 extends over 16 amino acids. Germline-derived CDR1 and CDR2 are SGHRS and YFSETQ. Trimming removed 0 bases from V and 0 bases from J, with 12 bases in between. The CDR3 bases are TGCGCCAGCAGCTTGGAGAGGGAGAGTATGAACACTGAAGCTTTCTTT. As protein: CASSLERESMNTEAFF.

This clone has more than one count but fewer than ten. The J gene is TRBJ1-5, the V gene TRBV6-1, with TRBD1 matching over 8 bases. The germline V gene encodes CDR1 MNHNS and CDR2 SASEGT. Losses at the gene ends were 1 base for V and 0 bases for J; bases not matched to a gene: 2. This CDR3 contains 16 residues. The CDR3: CASSEGQGFSNQPQHF. As DNA, the CDR3 is TGTGCCAGCAGTGAAGGACAGGGGTTTAGCAATCAGCCCCAGCATTTT.

This chain uses TRBV7-2 with TRBJ2-4, with 9 positions matching TRBD2. The CDR3 covers 16 residues. The ends lost 3 bases at V and 8 bases at J; junction bases unmatched: 11. CDR1 and CDR2 from the germline V gene are SGHTA and FQGNSA. The CDR3 loop is CASSFSSGSPLDIQYF. The CDR3 DNA follows: TGTGCCAGCAGCTTTAGTAGCGGGAGTCCTCTTGACATTCAGTACTTC.

The V and J genes are TRBV19 and TRBJ1-5; 10 nucleotides match TRBD1. V gave up 4 bases and J gave up 7 bases; unmatched junction bases: 7. The CDR3 totals 15 residues. CDR1 is LNHDA, CDR2 SQIVND, per germline (reference sequence). CDR3 nucleotides: TGTGCCAGTAGTACCCACGGGACAGGGGCCCAGCCCCAGCATTTT. Its translation: CASSTHGTGAQPQHF.